This entry describes one T cell receptor (beta chain). This clone was counted a few times. The antigen it recognizes is unknown. No quality values exist for individual bases; no much larger clone is one base distant. This sample was included in a study of ipilimumab plus nivolumab after autologous stem cell transplantation (dated by TCRdb to the early 2020s). Turning to the overall study: A median of about five ipilimumab doses and roughly eight nivolumab doses was received by trial patients. The DLBCL cohort included primary refractory and relapsed disease, with 18-month progression-free survival of roughly 89% and 26% respectively. The trial enrolled patients with high-risk diffuse large B cell lymphoma, mature T cell lymphoma, or multiple myeloma undergoing autologous transplant. The intent-to-treat population of the trial consisted of some 36 patients. Here is what the overall study found, with its caveats: Per the authors, a biologic rationale for further study of the post-transplant checkpoint inhibition approach was offered by T cell receptor repertoire, regulatory T cell phenotype and gut microbiota profiles. The authors concluded that combined checkpoint inhibition appeared tolerable when used as consolidation after transplant.

Preparation of the library involved the immunoSEQ multiplex PCR assay. In its TCRdb copy, this immuneACCESS table keeps in-frame sequences only and misses some clones. Where compared with another copy, unresolved V genes explain less than half of these, and the others have no known cause. The sample includes some 17,000 clones, with almost 80% observed a single time. The ten most abundant clones make up about 10% of the sample. Starting 14 to 28 days after the autologous transplant, patients began checkpoint therapy, which included ipilimumab at 1 mg/kg intravenously on day 1 of selected weeks. Nivolumab was administered at 3 mg/kg intravenously on day 1 of weeks 1, 4, 7, 10, and every two weeks through week 26. This was a Phase Ib clinical trial that tested ipilimumab plus nivolumab, given as combined checkpoint inhibition, for consolidation following autologous stem cell transplantation. Based on the germline V gene, the CDR1 and CDR2 sequences are SGHTA and FQGNSA. A distance of 13 bases separates the germline ends of V and J, which lose 5 bases and 3 bases respectively. The CDR3 measures 15 amino acids from cysteine to phenylalanine. The CDR3 DNA has 45 bases and is translated from base 1.

Rearrangement joined TRBV7-2 to TRBJ2-2, with no confident D gene call. The source was PBMCs, collected in a trial of ipilimumab plus nivolumab as post-transplant consolidation. The origin of this receptor is a male donor with diffuse large B-cell lymphoma. At the DNA level, the sequence is TGTGCCAGCAGCCGAACCATCACAGACACCGGGGAGCTGTTTTTT. This is translated as CASSRTITDTGELFF.